The sequence of this T cell receptor beta chain was determined in a study of blood T cells in healthy people across ages (dated by TCRdb to between 2015 and 2017). Regarding the study in general: In model experiments, template switching captured about one uniquely barcoded TCR beta cDNA molecule for every two T cells. The study measured age-related changes in TCR beta repertoire diversity using deep sequencing normalized with unique cDNA molecular identifiers. The donors were split into four age groups: young (average about 16 years), middle-aged (around 37), aged (about 62) and long-lived (roughly 80). For two donors (one aged 18 to 30 and one aged 80 or older), the study analyzed two additional independent replicas of 1 million unique cDNA reads from the same blood draw.

Study-wide conclusions, independent of this receptor: Observed TCR beta diversity per million T cells fell roughly linearly with age, and a significant reduction was already apparent by age roughly 41. Compared with the aged group, the long-lived group had more naive CD4+ T cells, fewer expanded clones and increased TCR diversity, suggesting age selection. There was a strong correlation between observed TCR beta diversity and the percentage of naive T cells measured by flow cytometry. The CMV infection status of donors was not known, potentially confounding age-related changes in expanded clonotypes. Estimates of total diversity based on one million sequenced T cells were considered lower bounds and underestimates. Since profiling was done on bulk unsorted PBMCs, naive and antigen-experienced compartments could not be conclusively compared.

The CDR3 starts with the cysteine, ends with the phenylalanine, and has 13 residues. Of the read, only the CDR3 DNA is kept; its 39 bases are in frame from base 1. Sequences LGHDT (CDR1) and YNNKEL (CDR2) are obtained from the germline V gene (reference sequence). V is cut by 1 base and J by 8 bases, and the space between the germline ends is 11 bases. Remarks on this clonotype: There is no known antigen for this receptor. Qualities for individual bases were not recorded, and no much larger clone is one base off.

Systemically healthy Caucasian individuals from Russia, around 38 in total and aged roughly 6 to 100 years, were included as donors. Each donor gave 8 to 10 milliliters of peripheral blood, collected into EDTA-treated Vacutainer tubes. Ficoll-Paque density-gradient centrifugation was used to isolate PBMCs, with at least 6 million obtained per sample. Total RNA was extracted from PBMCs with Trizol reagent, with at least 6 micrograms obtained per sample. The percentages of naive CD45RAhigh/CD27high T cells were determined by flow cytometry on a PBMC aliquot from every donor. The protocol used for the library was 5' RACE. The instrument was an Illumina HiSeq 2500. The second PCR ran for roughly 7 to 11 cycles and used a J-beta primer mix along with a sample-barcoded 5' primer. A unique molecular identifier was introduced onto each TCR beta cDNA molecule by a template-switch 5' adaptor carrying 12 random nucleotides. Each sample yielded at least 3 million CDR3-containing paired-end reads. First-strand cDNA synthesis was performed from all RNA using the Mint cDNA synthesis kit, with priming by a TRBC-specific oligonucleotide. After uracil-DNA glycosylase treatment, a first 18-cycle PCR used universal primers M1SS and BC2_uni_R on all cDNA. Processing in the source paper ran as follows. For normalization, 1 million high-quality reads, each with a distinct molecular identifier, were randomly selected from each sample. Instead of being binned into consensus sequences, reads that shared molecular identifiers were thrown out. MiTCR, set to a Q25 quality threshold and the strictest error-elimination algorithm, was used for CDR3 identification, clonotype clustering and error correction. A nonparametric unseen species model using Euler transformation provided a lower-bound estimate of total TCR beta diversity. TCRdb reanalyzed the raw reads on its own, using fastp at Q25 for trimming and MiXCR for clone calling, and kept in-frame beta chains. Under each unique CDR3 protein, matching rows form one entry showing the most common genes and DNA. The authors' filters were not applied to this entry. Here the sample has roughly 500,000 distinct CDR3 sequences; 24% occur a single time. 7.5% to 9% of the sample belongs to the ten largest clones.

The same data also contributed to another study, on T cells of mothers and their children. Drawing on the second study: Nine systemically healthy Caucasian individuals served as donors, namely three mothers together with their six children. cDNA synthesis used all of the extracted RNA, with roughly 1.6 ug of RNA in each 15 ul reaction. In the second PCR, the M1S primer added sample barcodes and 2-4 random nucleotides. More than 8.5 million TCR beta CDR3 reads were obtained from each mother, and roughly 3.1 million reads were obtained from each child. TCR recombination output is similarly shaped by thymic selection in related and unrelated pairs, with a minor effect exerted by inherited differences. Normalized repertoire overlap was always slightly but never significantly higher in related than unrelated mother-child pairs. No persistent microchimeric T cell clones were found, with a detection sensitivity of roughly 100 clones per million clonotypes. In the study, deep NGS was used to compare the TCR beta repertoires of mothers and children, and features distinguishing related mother-child pairs from unrelated individuals were sought. On average, the children were approximately 11 +/- 4 years old, while the mothers were about 40 +/- 4 years old. After adapter ligation was performed with NEBNext reagents, the libraries were sequenced on an Illumina HiSeq 2000 with 100+100 nt paired-end reads. To prevent cross-contamination, the mother and child libraries were prepared one month apart and sequenced in separate runs. For each donor, between about 450,000 and 2,300,000 distinct TCR beta clonotypes were identified. Naive TCR beta clonotypes were estimated from low-frequency clonotypes matched to each donor's FACS-determined naive share, without sorting.

The V gene is TRBV3-1 and the J gene is TRBJ1-1; the D segment cannot be called with confidence. The specimen was blood. This receptor was taken from a boy aged 5-17 years in good health. The DNA reads TGTGCCAGCAGCCAAGGTCGTCAGCTCGAAGCTTTCTTT. This translates into CASSQGRQLEAFF.